One sample yielded the 29 T cell receptor beta chains listed below, sequenced in a study of CD4+ T cells in melanoma. Produced via immunoSEQ multiplex PCR; TCRdb's table is partial and in-frame only. This table has 90,000 to 130,000 clones, around 93% appearing once. Material for sequencing was peripheral blood. The receptor set was obtained from a human donor with melanoma.

This clone was recorded only once. This chain uses TRBV6-6 with TRBJ1-5, with D hard to call. V was shortened by 0 bases and J by 1 base, with 4 bases between the two germline ends. The CDR3 totals 14 residues. From germline, CDR1 is MNHNY and CDR2 SVGAGI (reference sequence). The CDR3 nucleotides read TGTGCCAGCAGTTACTCTCAGAGCAATCAGCCCCAGCATTTT. Its protein product is CASSYSQSNQPQHF.

The J gene is TRBJ1-2, the V gene TRBV7-3; maybe TRBD1 (5 bases). The CDR3 spans 13 residues. V lost 1 base and J lost 4, with 7 bases in between. Germline CDR1 is SGHTA and CDR2 is FQGTGA. CDR3 sequence reads: CASSLSTGYGYTF. The CDR3 nucleotides are TGTGCCAGCAGCTTAAGCACAGGCTATGGCTACACCTTC.

The V gene is TRBV27, the J gene TRBJ2-2; 8 bases fit TRBD1. Germline loops: CDR1 MNHEY, CDR2 SMNVEV (reference sequence). There are 14 residues in the CDR3. The V gene end was trimmed by 5 bases and the J gene end by 6 bases; junction bases not matched to a gene: 5. The CDR3 loop reads CASSMDRVSGELFF. CDR3 sequence (DNA): TGTGCCAGCAGTATGGACAGGGTGTCCGGGGAGCTGTTTTTT.

This clone appeared a single time. The sample holds other DNA sequences that translate to the same CDR3. CDR3 coding DNA: TGTGCCAGCAGTAGAGACAGCAATCAGCCCCAGCATTTT. Its translation is CASSRDSNQPQHF. The chain uses TRBV28 and TRBJ1-5; D remains ambiguous. Per germline, CDR1 MDHEN and CDR2 SYDVKM. V was clipped by 5 bases and J by 1 base, with 6 bases between them. This CDR3 spans 13 amino acids.

The V gene is TRBV19, the J gene TRBJ2-1; D gene unclear. V lost 2 bases and J 7 bases, leaving 6 bases between the germline ends. CDR3 length: 12 amino acids. Looked up from germline, CDR1 is LNHDA and CDR2 is SQIVND (reference sequence). The CDR3 region has the DNA TGTGCCAGTAGTATACAGAGGAATGAGCAGTTCTTC. As protein: CASSIQRNEQFF. Combining the CDR3 with reference TRBV19 and TRBJ2-1 gives the whole variable domain DGGITQSPKYLFRKEGQNVTLSCEQNLNHDAMYWYRQDPGQGLRLIYYSQIVNDFQKGDIAEGYSVSREKKESFPLTVTSAQKNPTAFYLCASSIQRNEQFFGPGTRLTVL.

The count of this clone is one. V is TRBV6-1 and J is TRBJ2-1, with 9 bases lining up with TRBD2. CDR3 size: 15 residues. V shed 4 bases, J shed 8 bases, and the junction held 9 bases outside the gene matches. CDR1 and CDR2 from the germline V gene are MNHNS and SASEGT. The CDR3, as DNA: TGTGCCAGCAGTGCTAGGATAGCGGGAGAACATGAGCAGTTCTTC. The encoded protein is CASSARIAGEHEQFF.

Concerning this clone itself: Other nucleotide sequences from this sample produce the same CDR3. V usage is TRBV5-1 and J usage is TRBJ2-1, with 9 nucleotides matching TRBD2. Germline CDR1 and CDR2: SGHRS and YFSETQ. This CDR3 is built from 15 residues. The trim removed 0 bases at V and 10 bases at J, leaving 8 bases unmatched. The CDR3 is CASSLVLAGAGEQFF. The CDR3 DNA reads TGCGCCAGCAGCTTGGTTTTAGCGGGAGCGGGGGAGCAGTTCTTC.

In regard to this clone: The sample carries other DNA sequences with the same CDR3. The chain is built from TRBV7-2 and TRBJ1-5; TRBD1 agrees at 7 bases. This CDR3 is built from 14 residues. The V gene end was trimmed by 2 bases and the J gene end by 6 bases; junction bases not matched to a gene: 4. The germline CDR1 and CDR2 sequences are SGHTA and FQGNSA. The CDR3 here is CASSLRQGGQPQHF. DNA of the CDR3: TGTGCCAGCAGCTTACGACAGGGAGGTCAGCCCCAGCATTTT. Using reference TRBV7-2 and TRBJ1-5 for the parts outside the CDR3, the full variable domain is GAGVSQSPSNKVTEKGKDVELRCDPISGHTALYWYRQSLGQGLEFLIYFQGNSAPDKSGLPSDRFSAERTGGSVSTLTIQRTQQEDSAVYLCASSLRQGGQPQHFGDGTRLSIL.

This chain connects TRBV7-3 to TRBJ2-2; D is undetermined. Germline CDR1 is SGHTA and CDR2 is FQGTGA. Trimming left V 2 bases short and J 3 bases short, with 4 bases between. The CDR3 is 13 amino acids. CDR3 DNA: TGTGCCAGCAGCTTAGGGTACACCGGGGAGCTGTTTTTT. Translating gives CASSLGYTGELFF.

This clone occurred once. The chain joins TRBV4-3 to TRBJ2-3; 14 bases are shared with TRBD2. Germline V gene data show CDR1 as LGHNA and CDR2 as YSLEER. V was clipped by 4 bases and J by 5 bases; unmatched bases: 8. CDR3 length: 17 residues. CDR3 residues: CASSLGTSGGVGDTQYF. The CDR3 bases are TGCGCCAGCAGCCTGGGGACTAGCGGGGGAGTTGGAGATACGCAGTATTTT.

The gene calls are TRBV9 and TRBJ2-7, with unresolved D. The CDR3 consists of 13 residues. Per the germline V gene, CDR1 is SGDLS and CDR2 is YYNGEE. V was shortened by 0 bases and J by 4 bases, with 8 bases between the two germline ends. The CDR3 protein is CASSVVPAYEQYF. In DNA, the CDR3 is TGTGCCAGCAGCGTAGTACCGGCGTACGAGCAGTACTTC. Filled out from reference TRBV9 and TRBJ2-7, the complete variable domain reads DSGVTQTPKHLITATGQRVTLRCSPRSGDLSVYWYQQSLDQGLQFLIQYYNGEERAKGNILERFSAQQFPDLHSELNLSSLELGDSALYFCASSVVPAYEQYFGPGTRLTVT.

V and J are TRBV5-1 and TRBJ2-3, with TRBD2 identical over 7 bases. The CDR3 extends over 19 amino acids. The junction had 18 bases not matched to a gene; V was cut back by 3 bases and J by 2 bases. Germline loops: CDR1 SGHRS, CDR2 YFSETQ. The CDR3 is CASSSIPGYGGLPTDTQYF. The DNA for the CDR3 is TGCGCCAGCAGCTCGATACCGGGTTATGGGGGACTACCCACAGATACGCAGTATTTT.

The genes are TRBV7-3 and TRBJ2-3; TRBD1 or TRBD2 may be the D gene (6 bases each). Germline CDR1 reads SGHTA; CDR2 reads FQGTGA. This CDR3 spans 13 amino acids. V lost 6 bases to trimming and J lost 3 bases, with 10 bases between them. CDR3 sequence reads: CASSEGGTDTQYF. The CDR3 DNA follows: TGTGCCAGCAGTGAGGGGGGAACAGATACGCAGTATTTT.

The V gene is TRBV7-2, the J gene TRBJ2-3; D perhaps matches TRBD1 (6 bases). The germline gives CDR1 SGHTA, CDR2 FQGNSA. The V gene lost 9 bases and the J gene lost 2 bases, with 12 bases spanning the gap. This CDR3 is 13 amino acids long. CDR3 DNA: TGTGCCAGATTAGACAGGTTCACAGATACGCAGTATTTT. This sequence encodes CARLDRFTDTQYF.

The rearrangement joins TRBV10-3 to TRBJ2-3, with D possibly being TRBD2 (6 bases). Trimming took 11 bases from V and 0 from J, leaving 15 bases between them. Germline assignment: CDR1 ENHRY and CDR2 SYGVKD. The CDR3 is 14 amino acids. Written as DNA, the CDR3 is TGTGCCTCCCGGATAGCGGAGAGCACAGATACGCAGTATTTT. It encodes CASRIAESTDTQYF.

This chain uses TRBV14 with TRBJ2-2, with no clear D. Germline-derived CDR1 and CDR2 are SGHDN and FVKESK. V dropped 2 bases and J dropped 2 bases, with 3 bases sitting between them. CDR3 size: 13 residues. CDR3 DNA sequence: TGTGCCAGCAGCCAAACTAACACCGGGGAGCTGTTTTTT. It translates to CASSQTNTGELFF.

V is TRBV7-3 and J is TRBJ2-7; D call uncertain. CDR1 is SGHTA and CDR2 is FQGTGA in the germline V gene. CDR3 length: 14 amino acids. Trimming pared 1 base from V and 2 bases from J, leaving 9 bases between. The CDR3 nucleotides are TGTGCCAGCAGCTTAAGGGCCGGTACCTACGAGCAGTACTTC. This gives the protein CASSLRAGTYEQYF.

This clone has just a few counts. The chain links TRBV11-2 to TRBJ1-2; D is perhaps TRBD1 (5 bases). V was pared by 2 bases and J by 0 bases, with 10 bases between. CDR1 SGHAT and CDR2 FQNNGV come from the germline V gene. The CDR3 totals 15 residues. The DNA for the CDR3 is TGTGCCAGCAGCTTATTGGGGGATACTAACTATGGCTACACCTTC. The encoded protein is CASSLLGDTNYGYTF. Variable domain in full (rest from reference TRBV11-2 and TRBJ1-2): EAGVAQSPRYKIIEKRQSVAFWCNPISGHATLYWYQQILGQGPKLLIQFQNNGVVDDSQLPKDRFSAERLKGVDSTLKIQPAKLEDSAVYLCASSLLGDTNYGYTFGSGTRLTVV.

This clone was detected only a few times. The rearrangement links TRBV9 to TRBJ2-3, with 8 bases matching TRBD1. CDR1 is SGDLS and CDR2 is YYNGEE in the germline V gene. The CDR3 runs to 15 residues. Unmatched junction bases numbered 3, after V lost 3 bases and J lost 0 bases. The CDR3 region is CASSARQGSTDTQYF. DNA of the CDR3: TGTGCCAGCAGCGCCCGACAGGGGAGCACAGATACGCAGTATTTT.

V and J are TRBV4-2 and TRBJ1-1; 7 nucleotides agree with TRBD1. V shed 0 bases and J 4 bases; nucleotides not matched to a gene: 8. This CDR3 is 16 amino acids long. Germline loops: CDR1 LGHNA, CDR2 YNFKEQ. The CDR3 DNA follows: TGTGCCAGCAGCCAAGATGGGGTCAGGGGGTTCACTGAAGCTTTCTTT. Translation: CASSQDGVRGFTEAFF.

This clone occurred a few times. The genes are TRBV2 and TRBJ1-2; D is possibly TRBD1 (5 bases). Trimming left V 6 bases short and J 7 bases short, with 12 bases between. This CDR3 region has 12 residues. From germline, CDR1 is SNHLY and CDR2 FYNNEI. The DNA of the CDR3 is TGTGCCAGCAGCTTAGGGGCCCTTGGCTACACCTTC. It is translated as CASSLGALGYTF.

V and J are TRBV7-8 and TRBJ1-5, with 10 bases that match TRBD1. Germline CDR1 SGHVS, CDR2 FQNEAQ. V dropped 5 bases and J dropped 5; count of bases not matched to a gene: 15. The CDR3 extends over 18 amino acids. For the CDR3, the DNA is TGTGCCAGCAGCCCACATAGACTGCCGGGACAGGGGTATCAGCCCCAGCATTTT. Translating it yields CASSPHRLPGQGYQPQHF.

The chain joins TRBV7-9 to TRBJ2-2; 8 bases align to TRBD1. Trimming took 7 bases from V and 2 from J; bases not matched to a gene: 9. The CDR3 spans 16 residues. CDR1 SEHNR and CDR2 FQNEAQ come from the germline V gene (reference sequence). The chain's CDR3 is CASTPWTGPNTGELFF. CDR3 bases: TGTGCCAGCACTCCCTGGACAGGGCCTAACACCGGGGAGCTGTTTTTT. Filled out from reference TRBV7-9 and TRBJ2-2, the complete variable domain reads DTGVSQNPRHKITKRGQNVTFRCDPISEHNRLYWYRQTLGQGPEFLTYFQNEAQLEKSRLLSDRFSAERPKGSFSTLEIQRTEQGDSAMYLCASTPWTGPNTGELFFGEGSRLTVL.

Note on this clone: One end of the junction varies from germline; a read error may be responsible. The chain recombines TRBV7-3 with TRBJ2-2, with 16 bases fitting TRBD2. The length of the CDR3 is 19 residues. Germline V gives CDR1 SGHTA, CDR2 FQGTGA. As DNA, the CDR3 is TGTGCCAGCAGCCTAACCCCGGGACTAGCGGGAGGGCCCCCCGGGGAGCTGTTTTTT. Translated: CASSLTPGLAGGPPGELFF.

This chain links TRBV7-8 with TRBJ2-5; no definite D call. Per germline, CDR1 SGHVS and CDR2 FQNEAQ. Trimming cost V 5 bases and J 1 base, with 17 bases left between them. This CDR3 is built from 16 residues. CDR3 nucleotide sequence: TGTGCCAGCAGCCGACAAGCAAGTACCGTCCAAGAGACCCAGTACTTC. It encodes CASSRQASTVQETQYF.

The V gene is TRBV4-1, the J gene TRBJ1-4, with unresolved D. Germline CDR1 MGHRA, CDR2 YSYEKL. The length of the CDR3 is 17 residues. The V and J ends lost 4 bases and 0 bases respectively, with 15 bases between them. This CDR3 reads CASSPIGKGSTNEKLFF. For the CDR3, the DNA is TGCGCCAGCAGCCCGATAGGGAAGGGCTCAACTAATGAAAAACTGTTTTTT.

The chain couples TRBV27 to TRBJ1-5; D is perhaps TRBD1 (5 bases). The germline V gene has CDR1 MNHEY and CDR2 SMNVEV (reference sequence). CDR3 length: 18 residues. Trimming left V 5 bases short and J 0 bases short, with 20 bases between. In DNA, the CDR3 is TGTGCCAGCAGTCCCCAATTCGACAGCCGAGGTAGCAATCAGCCCCAGCATTTT. Amino acids: CASSPQFDSRGSNQPQHF.

The CDR3 is CASSPPGLASHTQYF. Here the CDR3 DNA reads TGTGCCAGCTCACCCCCTGGACTAGCGAGCCATACGCAGTATTTT. The rearrangement links TRBV18 to TRBJ2-3; TRBD2 agrees at 9 bases. V dropped 3 bases and J dropped 7; count of bases not matched to a gene: 8. The CDR3 has 15 amino acids. CDR1 is KGHSH, CDR2 LQKENI, per germline. Combining the CDR3 with reference TRBV18 and TRBJ2-3 gives the whole variable domain NAGVMQNPRHLVRRRGQEARLRCSPMKGHSHVYWYRQLPEEGLKFMVYLQKENIIDESGMPKERFSAEFPKEGPSILRIQQVVRGDSAAYFCASSPPGLASHTQYFGPGTRLTVL.

J is TRBJ1-2 and V is TRBV5-1; D unresolved. The CDR3 is made up of 10 amino acids. The V gene's germline CDR1 is SGHRS and CDR2 YFSETQ. V was trimmed by 9 bases and J by 4 bases, leaving 7 bases between them. The CDR3 DNA follows: TGCGCCACTTCCCCCTATGGCTACACCTTC. Translation: CATSPYGYTF. Using reference TRBV5-1 and TRBJ1-2 for the parts outside the CDR3, the full variable domain is KAGVTQTPRYLIKTRGQQVTLSCSPISGHRSVSWYQQTPGQGLQFLFEYFSETQRNKGNFPGRFSGRQFSNSRSEMNVSTLELGDSALYLCATSPYGYTFGSGTRLTVV.